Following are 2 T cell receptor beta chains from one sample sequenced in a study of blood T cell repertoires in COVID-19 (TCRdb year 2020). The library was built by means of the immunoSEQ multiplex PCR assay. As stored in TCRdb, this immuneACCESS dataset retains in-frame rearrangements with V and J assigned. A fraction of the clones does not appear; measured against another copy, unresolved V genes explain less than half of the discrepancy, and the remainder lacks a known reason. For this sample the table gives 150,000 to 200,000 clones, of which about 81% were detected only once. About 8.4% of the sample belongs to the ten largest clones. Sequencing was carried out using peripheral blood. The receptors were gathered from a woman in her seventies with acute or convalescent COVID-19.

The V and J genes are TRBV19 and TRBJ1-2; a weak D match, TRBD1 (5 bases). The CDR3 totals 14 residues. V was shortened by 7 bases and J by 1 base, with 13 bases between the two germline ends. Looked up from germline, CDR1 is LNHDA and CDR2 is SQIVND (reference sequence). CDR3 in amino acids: CASMVGTNNYGYTF. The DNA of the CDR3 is TGTGCCAGTATGGTAGGGACTAATAACTATGGCTACACCTTC.

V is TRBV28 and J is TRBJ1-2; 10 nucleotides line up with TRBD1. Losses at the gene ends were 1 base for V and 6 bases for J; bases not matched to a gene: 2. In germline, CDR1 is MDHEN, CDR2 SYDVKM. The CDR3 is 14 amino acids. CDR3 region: CASSLLGQGHGYTF. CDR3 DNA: TGTGCCAGCAGTTTATTGGGACAGGGGCATGGCTACACCTTC.